These T cell receptor beta chains were read from a single sample in a study of T-cell memory formation after mild COVID-19. TCRdb re-analysed the 5' RACE reads in MiXCR, keeping a single row per CDR3 protein. Among around 250,000 distinct CDR3 sequences listed, 16% were seen once. Sequencing was carried out using PBMCs or a T cell subset sorted from them (not recorded which). Receptor source: a man between 18 and 29 years old who had mild COVID-19 (a few samples of this study predate the infection). Cell type and time point are not known. Each CDR3 is given with its conserved first and last residue. The D gene is left open where the match is weak. Size is omitted from some rows. Given values are once, few, many or a class for expanded clones.

V gene: TRBV5-1; clone size: -; D gene: TRBD1; J gene: TRBJ1-5; CDR3 protein: CASSLTGTVNQPQHF; CDR3 DNA: TGCGCCAGCAGCCTCACCGGGACAGTCAATCAGCCCCAGCATTTT
V gene: TRBV9; clone size: few; D gene: TRBD2; J gene: TRBJ2-3; CDR3 protein: CASSEGWGGTDTQYF; CDR3 DNA: TGTGCCAGCAGCGAGGGCTGGGGGGGGACAGATACGCAGTATTTT
V gene: TRBV2; clone size: few; D gene: TRBD1; J gene: TRBJ2-7; CDR3 protein: CASKTPGTGRYEQYF; CDR3 DNA: TGTGCCAGCAAAACCCCCGGGACAGGGAGGTACGAGCAGTACTTC
V gene: TRBV5-1; clone size: -; D gene: -; J gene: TRBJ2-5; CDR3 protein: CASSFAEKKQETQYF; CDR3 DNA: TGCGCCAGCAGCTTCGCTGAGAAAAAACAAGAGACCCAGTACTTC
V gene: TRBV7-3; clone size: -; D gene: TRBD1; J gene: TRBJ2-1; CDR3 protein: CASSVDRGSYNEQFF; CDR3 DNA: TGTGCCAGCAGCGTGGACAGGGGTTCCTACAATGAGCAGTTCTTC
V gene: TRBV5-1; clone size: many; D gene: -; J gene: TRBJ1-1; CDR3 protein: CASSANTEAFF; CDR3 DNA: TGCGCCAGCAGCGCTAACACTGAAGCTTTCTTT
V gene: TRBV7-2; clone size: -; D gene: TRBD2; J gene: TRBJ2-5; CDR3 protein: CASSLVAGGPETQYF; CDR3 DNA: TGTGCCAGCAGCTTAGTCGCGGGGGGCCCGGAGACCCAGTACTTC
V gene: TRBV7-2; clone size: many; D gene: TRBD2; J gene: TRBJ2-5; CDR3 protein: CASSRIGGETQYF; CDR3 DNA: TGTGCCAGCAGCCGCATCGGGGGGGAGACCCAGTACTTC
V gene: TRBV4-1; clone size: few; D gene: TRBD1; J gene: TRBJ1-1; CDR3 protein: CASRQTGGEAFF; CDR3 DNA: TGCGCCAGCAGACAGACAGGGGGTGAAGCTTTCTTT
V gene: TRBV7-9; clone size: few; D gene: -; J gene: TRBJ1-1; CDR3 protein: CASSLPRGFQVTEAFF; CDR3 DNA: TGTGCCAGCAGCTTACCCCGGGGGTTCCAGGTCACTGAAGCTTTCTTT
V gene: TRBV5-1; clone size: many; D gene: -; J gene: TRBJ2-2; CDR3 protein: CASSLSGANTGELFF; CDR3 DNA: TGCGCCAGCAGCTTATCCGGGGCAAACACCGGGGAGCTGTTTTTT
V gene: TRBV7-9; clone size: few; D gene: -; J gene: TRBJ1-2; CDR3 protein: CASRTQGTPARYTF; CDR3 DNA: TGTGCCAGCAGGACACAGGGAACTCCTGCTCGCTACACCTTC
V gene: TRBV25-1; clone size: -; D gene: -; J gene: TRBJ2-5; CDR3 protein: CASSDLQETQYF; CDR3 DNA: TGTGCCAGCAGTGACCTCCAAGAGACCCAGTACTTC
V gene: TRBV6-1; clone size: -; D gene: TRBD1; J gene: TRBJ1-1; CDR3 protein: CASRMGQWVEAFF; CDR3 DNA: TGTGCCAGCAGGATGGGACAGTGGGTTGAAGCTTTCTTT
V gene: TRBV6-5; clone size: few; D gene: -; J gene: TRBJ1-5; CDR3 protein: CASSVGGPNSNQPQHF; CDR3 DNA: TGTGCCAGCAGCGTGGGCGGCCCGAATAGCAATCAGCCCCAGCATTTT
V gene: TRBV7-9; clone size: -; D gene: -; J gene: TRBJ2-5; CDR3 protein: CASGPEEGYQETQYF; CDR3 DNA: TGTGCCAGCGGGCCAGAGGAGGGGTACCAAGAGACCCAGTACTTC
V gene: TRBV12-3/TRBV12-4; clone size: -; D gene: -; J gene: TRBJ1-1; CDR3 protein: CASRRWDTEAFF; CDR3 DNA: TGTGCCAGTCGTAGATGGGACACTGAAGCTTTCTTT
V gene: TRBV12-3/TRBV12-4; clone size: few; D gene: -; J gene: TRBJ2-1; CDR3 protein: CASSYISGYNEQFF; CDR3 DNA: TGTGCCAGCAGCTACATTTCGGGCTACAATGAGCAGTTCTTC
V gene: TRBV4-3; clone size: many; D gene: -; J gene: TRBJ1-5; CDR3 protein: CASSQDEGQPQHF; CDR3 DNA: TGCGCCAGCAGCCAAGATGAGGGTCAGCCCCAGCATTTT
V gene: TRBV11-2; clone size: few; D gene: -; J gene: TRBJ1-2; CDR3 protein: CASSRDGSYGYTF; CDR3 DNA: TGTGCCAGCAGCCGGGACGGGAGCTATGGCTACACCTTC
V gene: TRBV5-6; clone size: many; D gene: TRBD2; J gene: TRBJ2-3; CDR3 protein: CASSPGTSGTDTQYF; CDR3 DNA: TGTGCCAGCAGCCCCGGGACTAGCGGCACAGATACGCAGTATTTT
V gene: TRBV7-8; clone size: few; D gene: -; J gene: TRBJ2-5; CDR3 protein: CASIRRGHIQETQYF; CDR3 DNA: TGTGCCAGCATCCGGAGGGGGCACATACAAGAGACCCAGTACTTC
V gene: TRBV5-1; clone size: few; D gene: -; J gene: TRBJ2-2; CDR3 protein: CASSTDRTIDTGELFF; CDR3 DNA: TGCGCCAGCAGCACCGACAGGACTATTGACACCGGGGAGCTGTTTTTT
V gene: TRBV20-1; clone size: -; D gene: -; J gene: TRBJ1-5; CDR3 protein: CSARSQPLNNQPQHF; CDR3 DNA: TGCAGTGCTAGAAGTCAGCCGCTCAACAATCAGCCCCAGCATTTT
V gene: TRBV12-3/TRBV12-4; clone size: -; D gene: TRBD2; J gene: TRBJ2-3; CDR3 protein: CASSAGLLDTQYF; CDR3 DNA: TGTGCCTCCTCAGCGGGGCTATTAGATACGCAGTATTTT
V gene: TRBV7-6; clone size: -; D gene: -; J gene: TRBJ1-3; CDR3 protein: CASSLTGNGNTIYF; CDR3 DNA: TGTGCCAGCAGCCTTACAGGGAACGGAAACACCATATATTTT
V gene: TRBV5-1; clone size: few; D gene: TRBD1; J gene: TRBJ1-1; CDR3 protein: CASSLTGEENTEAFF; CDR3 DNA: TGCGCCAGCAGCTTGACAGGGGAGGAGAACACTGAAGCTTTCTTT
V gene: TRBV2; clone size: few; D gene: TRBD2; J gene: TRBJ2-3; CDR3 protein: CASSSLAVTDTQYF; CDR3 DNA: TGTGCCAGCAGTTCACTAGCGGTCACAGATACGCAGTATTTT
V gene: TRBV18; clone size: few; D gene: TRBD1; J gene: TRBJ1-1; CDR3 protein: CASSPRSTGRDMNTEAFF; CDR3 DNA: TGTGCCAGCTCACCACGGTCGACAGGGCGCGACATGAACACTGAAGCTTTCTTT
V gene: TRBV7-7; clone size: few; D gene: -; J gene: TRBJ2-2; CDR3 protein: CASGVLNTGELFF; CDR3 DNA: TGTGCTAGCGGCGTCCTTAACACCGGGGAGCTGTTTTTT
V gene: TRBV4-1; clone size: many; D gene: TRBD2; J gene: TRBJ2-2; CDR3 protein: CASSQDRRLAGGNTGELFF; CDR3 DNA: TGCGCCAGCAGCCAAGATCGGAGACTAGCGGGGGGGAACACCGGGGAGCTGTTTTTT
V gene: TRBV7-2; clone size: -; D gene: -; J gene: TRBJ2-7; CDR3 protein: CASSRLGNEQYF; CDR3 DNA: TGTGCCAGCAGCCGACTAGGAAACGAGCAGTACTTC
V gene: TRBV5-1; clone size: few; D gene: TRBD1; J gene: TRBJ1-1; CDR3 protein: CASSVGTATTEAFF; CDR3 DNA: TGCGCCAGCAGCGTAGGGACAGCTACCACTGAAGCTTTCTTT
V gene: TRBV29-1; clone size: -; D gene: -; J gene: TRBJ2-1; CDR3 protein: CSVVASSYNEQFF; CDR3 DNA: TGCAGCGTTGTAGCGAGCTCCTACAATGAGCAGTTCTTC
V gene: TRBV19; clone size: -; D gene: -; J gene: TRBJ2-3; CDR3 protein: CASSIAATDTQYF; CDR3 DNA: TGTGCCAGTAGTATAGCCGCAACAGATACGCAGTATTTT
V gene: TRBV3-1; clone size: many; D gene: -; J gene: TRBJ1-1; CDR3 protein: CASSHDLYRVGAEAFF; CDR3 DNA: TGTGCCAGCAGCCACGACCTTTACAGGGTTGGCGCTGAAGCTTTCTTT
V gene: TRBV6-2/TRBV6-3; clone size: few; D gene: -; J gene: TRBJ2-2; CDR3 protein: CASIRGTNTGELFF; CDR3 DNA: TGTGCCAGCATTAGGGGGACGAACACCGGGGAGCTGTTTTTT
V gene: TRBV6-2/TRBV6-3; clone size: -; D gene: -; J gene: TRBJ2-7; CDR3 protein: CASTQGYEQYF; CDR3 DNA: TGTGCCAGCACACAGGGCTACGAGCAGTACTTC
V gene: TRBV18; clone size: few; D gene: TRBD1; J gene: TRBJ2-3; CDR3 protein: CASSPIGQGTDTQYF; CDR3 DNA: TGTGCCAGCTCACCGATTGGACAGGGCACAGATACGCAGTATTTT
V gene: TRBV4-1; clone size: few; D gene: -; J gene: TRBJ1-4; CDR3 protein: CASSQVGAALMKRLFF; CDR3 DNA: TGCGCCAGCAGCCAAGTGGGGGCGGCCCTAATGAAAAGGCTGTTTTTT
V gene: TRBV2; clone size: -; D gene: -; J gene: TRBJ2-3; CDR3 protein: CASKLRLTGRTDTQYF; CDR3 DNA: TGTGCCAGCAAGCTTCGCCTGACAGGTCGCACAGATACGCAGTATTTT
V gene: TRBV7-9; clone size: few; D gene: -; J gene: TRBJ2-3; CDR3 protein: CASSWAGGGDTQYF; CDR3 DNA: TGTGCCAGCAGCTGGGCCGGGGGCGGAGATACGCAGTATTTT
V gene: TRBV12-3/TRBV12-4; clone size: few; D gene: -; J gene: TRBJ1-1; CDR3 protein: CASSLEARSGTEAFF; CDR3 DNA: TGTGCCAGCAGTTTAGAGGCCAGGTCGGGAACTGAAGCTTTCTTT
V gene: TRBV11-2; clone size: -; D gene: -; J gene: TRBJ2-5; CDR3 protein: CASSNRPVGSRTQYF; CDR3 DNA: TGTGCCAGCAGCAACAGGCCCGTTGGGAGTCGGACCCAGTACTTC
V gene: TRBV9; clone size: few; D gene: -; J gene: TRBJ2-1; CDR3 protein: CASSVVDSPYNEQFF; CDR3 DNA: TGTGCCAGCAGCGTAGTTGACAGCCCCTACAATGAGCAGTTCTTC
V gene: TRBV5-1; clone size: -; D gene: -; J gene: TRBJ2-7; CDR3 protein: CASSLAGGRSYEQYF; CDR3 DNA: TGCGCCAGCAGCTTGGCTGGTGGCCGATCCTACGAGCAGTACTTC
V gene: TRBV28; clone size: -; D gene: TRBD1; J gene: TRBJ2-5; CDR3 protein: CASRPGTDQLGTQYF; CDR3 DNA: TGTGCCAGCAGACCAGGGACAGATCAGCTTGGGACCCAGTACTTC
V gene: TRBV7-2; clone size: few; D gene: -; J gene: TRBJ1-1; CDR3 protein: CASSAMGRDTEAFF; CDR3 DNA: TGTGCCAGCAGCGCGATGGGCCGGGACACTGAAGCTTTCTTT
V gene: TRBV11-1; clone size: once; D gene: TRBD1; J gene: TRBJ2-1; CDR3 protein: CASSSPWDSSYNEQFF; CDR3 DNA: TGTGCCAGCAGCTCGCCATGGGACAGCTCCTACAATGAGCAGTTCTTC
V gene: TRBV7-2; clone size: many; D gene: -; J gene: TRBJ2-2; CDR3 protein: CASSLGGANTGELFF; CDR3 DNA: TGTGCCAGCAGCTTAGGGGGCGCGAACACCGGGGAGCTGTTTTTT
V gene: TRBV28; clone size: -; D gene: -; J gene: TRBJ2-5; CDR3 protein: CASGRAETQYF; CDR3 DNA: TGTGCCAGCGGCCGGGCCGAGACCCAGTACTTC
V gene: TRBV5-6; clone size: -; D gene: -; J gene: TRBJ2-5; CDR3 protein: CASSLARAETQYF; CDR3 DNA: TGTGCCAGCAGCTTGGCCAGGGCAGAGACCCAGTACTTC
V gene: TRBV18; clone size: -; D gene: -; J gene: TRBJ2-7; CDR3 protein: CASSAAGELYEQYF; CDR3 DNA: TGTGCCAGCTCAGCCGCCGGGGAGTTGTACGAGCAGTACTTC
V gene: TRBV6-5; clone size: -; D gene: -; J gene: TRBJ1-2; CDR3 protein: CASSQGFREGYTF; CDR3 DNA: TGTGCCAGCAGTCAGGGCTTTCGGGAAGGCTACACCTTC
V gene: TRBV20-1; clone size: many; D gene: TRBD2; J gene: TRBJ2-3; CDR3 protein: CSADTGGPQYF; CDR3 DNA: TGCAGTGCGGATACGGGGGGGCCCCAGTATTTT
V gene: TRBV27; clone size: -; D gene: -; J gene: TRBJ1-1; CDR3 protein: CASSEWSSSTTEAFF; CDR3 DNA: TGTGCCAGCAGTGAGTGGTCATCCTCGACCACTGAAGCTTTCTTT
V gene: TRBV28; clone size: few; D gene: -; J gene: TRBJ1-2; CDR3 protein: CASMSGVYGYTF; CDR3 DNA: TGTGCCAGTATGTCAGGAGTCTATGGCTACACCTTC
V gene: TRBV20-1; clone size: few; D gene: -; J gene: TRBJ1-2; CDR3 protein: CSAREPRGGYGYTF; CDR3 DNA: TGCAGTGCTAGAGAGCCCAGGGGCGGCTATGGCTACACCTTC